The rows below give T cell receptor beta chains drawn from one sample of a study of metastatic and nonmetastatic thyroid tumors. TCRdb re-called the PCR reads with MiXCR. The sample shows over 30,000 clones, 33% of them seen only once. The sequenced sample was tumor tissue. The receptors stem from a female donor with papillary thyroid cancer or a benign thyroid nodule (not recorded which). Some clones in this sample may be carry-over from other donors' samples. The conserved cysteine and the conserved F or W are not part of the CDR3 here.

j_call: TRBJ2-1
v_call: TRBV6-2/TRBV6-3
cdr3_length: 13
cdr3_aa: ASSYSTSGMNEQF

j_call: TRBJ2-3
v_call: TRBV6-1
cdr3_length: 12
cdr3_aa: ASSETGEIDTQY

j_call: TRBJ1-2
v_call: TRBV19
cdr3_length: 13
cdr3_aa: ASSMRTGGGYGYT

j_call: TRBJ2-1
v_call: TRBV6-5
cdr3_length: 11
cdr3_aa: ASSYHMNNEQF

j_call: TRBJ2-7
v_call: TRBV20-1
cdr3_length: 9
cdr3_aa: SAEGRYEQY

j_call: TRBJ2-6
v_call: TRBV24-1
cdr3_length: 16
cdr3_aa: ATSAGGQGLPGANVLT

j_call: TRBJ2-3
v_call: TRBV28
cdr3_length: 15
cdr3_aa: ASSSWRRGTGTDTQY

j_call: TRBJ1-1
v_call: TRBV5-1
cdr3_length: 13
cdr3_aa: ASSLARGLDTEAF

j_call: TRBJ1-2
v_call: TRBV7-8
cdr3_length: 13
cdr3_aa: ASSLAGGSNYGYT

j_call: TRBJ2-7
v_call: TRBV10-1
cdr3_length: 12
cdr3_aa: ASSPSGKGYEQY

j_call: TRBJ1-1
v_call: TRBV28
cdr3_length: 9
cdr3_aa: ASSYIREAF

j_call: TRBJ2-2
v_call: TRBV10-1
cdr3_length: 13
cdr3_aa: ASSESSRDTGELF

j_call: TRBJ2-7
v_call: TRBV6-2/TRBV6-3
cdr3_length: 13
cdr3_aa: ASSYGLAGDSEQY

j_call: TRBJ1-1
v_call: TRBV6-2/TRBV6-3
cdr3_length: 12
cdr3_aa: ASSYSPLNTEAF

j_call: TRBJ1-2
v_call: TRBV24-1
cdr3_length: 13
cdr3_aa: ATSDSGRTNYGYT

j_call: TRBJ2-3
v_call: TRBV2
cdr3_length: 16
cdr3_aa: ASSERRTVASKKDTQY

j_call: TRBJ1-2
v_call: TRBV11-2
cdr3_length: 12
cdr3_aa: ASKGGPTNYGYT

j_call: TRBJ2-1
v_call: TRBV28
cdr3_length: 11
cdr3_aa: ASSLSAGNEQF

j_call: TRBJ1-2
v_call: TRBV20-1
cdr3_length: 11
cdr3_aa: SARPQGNYGYT

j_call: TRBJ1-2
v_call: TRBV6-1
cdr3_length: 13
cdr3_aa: ASSEGQYSVYGYT

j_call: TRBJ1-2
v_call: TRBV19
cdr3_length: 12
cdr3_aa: ATPFRILSYGYT

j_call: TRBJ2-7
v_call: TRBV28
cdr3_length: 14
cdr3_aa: ASSSRRRAKPYEQY

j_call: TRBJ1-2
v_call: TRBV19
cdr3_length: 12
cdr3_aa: ASRLDETNYGYT

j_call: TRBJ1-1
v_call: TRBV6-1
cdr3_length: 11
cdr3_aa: ASSVRLNTEAF

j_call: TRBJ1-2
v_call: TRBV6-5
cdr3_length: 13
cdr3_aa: ASSYYRTGNYGYT

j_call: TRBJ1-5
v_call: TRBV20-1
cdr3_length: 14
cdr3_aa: SARDLREGQNQPQH

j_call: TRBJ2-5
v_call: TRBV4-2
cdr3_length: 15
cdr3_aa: ASSQDPTSGGWETQY

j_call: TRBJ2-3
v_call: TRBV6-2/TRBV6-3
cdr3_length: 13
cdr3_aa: ASSLVGVSTDTQY

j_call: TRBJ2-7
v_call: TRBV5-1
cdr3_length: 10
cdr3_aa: ASSLEGPEQY

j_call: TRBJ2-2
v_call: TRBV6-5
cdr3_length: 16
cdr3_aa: ASSYDSIQGADTGELF